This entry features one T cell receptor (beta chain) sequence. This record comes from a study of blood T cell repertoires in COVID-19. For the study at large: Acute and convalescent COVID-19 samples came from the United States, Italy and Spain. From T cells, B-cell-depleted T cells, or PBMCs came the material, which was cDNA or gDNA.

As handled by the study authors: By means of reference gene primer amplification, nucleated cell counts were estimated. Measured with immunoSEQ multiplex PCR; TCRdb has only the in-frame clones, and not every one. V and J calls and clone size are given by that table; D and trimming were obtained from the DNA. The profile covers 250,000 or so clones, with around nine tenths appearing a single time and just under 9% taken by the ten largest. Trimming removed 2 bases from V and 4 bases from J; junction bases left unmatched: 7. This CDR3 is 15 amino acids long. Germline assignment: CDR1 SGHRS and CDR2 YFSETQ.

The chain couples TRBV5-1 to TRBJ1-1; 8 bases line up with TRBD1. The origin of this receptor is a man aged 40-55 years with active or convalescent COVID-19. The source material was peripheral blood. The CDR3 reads CASSLGTGFGTEAFF. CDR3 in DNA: TGCGCCAGCAGCTTAGGGACAGGCTTTGGCACTGAAGCTTTCTTT.